Following are 18 T cell receptor beta chains from one sample sequenced in a study of OX40 agonist ivuxolimab in advanced cancers. Repertoires were generated with immunoSEQ multiplex PCR, while TCRdb's copy carries only in-frame clones and drops some. The data contain several thousand clones, around 73% of them singletons. The sequenced sample was CD4+ or CD8+ T cells sorted from blood, obtained in a trial of the OX40 agonist ivuxolimab. These receptors were collected from an adult with an advanced solid tumor such as melanoma, head and neck, liver or kidney cancer.

The V call is TRBV4-1, the J call TRBJ1-1; D remains unclear. The CDR3 totals 13 residues. Per germline, CDR1 MGHRA and CDR2 YSYEKL. With 3 bases removed from V and 0 bases from J, the gap between germline ends came to 5 bases. Here the CDR3 DNA reads TGCGCCAGCAGCCATAAAGTGAACACTGAAGCTTTCTTT. It specifies CASSHKVNTEAFF.

The chain combines TRBV5-1 with TRBJ1-2, with a possible D match to TRBD1 (6 bases). The CDR3 is made up of 13 amino acids. Germline lookup yields CDR1 SGHRS and CDR2 YFSETQ. Trimming left V 6 bases short and J 7 bases short, with 16 bases between. CDR3 amino acids: CASMDSLTIGYTF. DNA for the CDR3: TGCGCCAGCATGGACAGCCTAACTATTGGCTACACCTTC.

V is TRBV30 and J is TRBJ2-7; unclear D gene. Germline V lookup: CDR1 GTSNPN, CDR2 SVGIG (reference sequence). Deletions cut 2 bases from V and 0 bases from J, with 5 bases between. The CDR3 contains 12 residues. CDR3 residues: CAWSWASYEQYF. CDR3 bases: TGTGCCTGGAGTTGGGCCTCCTACGAGCAGTACTTC. Complete variable domain (other parts from reference TRBV30 and TRBJ2-7): SQTIHQWPATLVQPVGSPLSLECTVEGTSNPNLYWYRQAAGRGLQLLFYSVGIGQISSEVPQNLSASRPQDRQFILSSKKLLLSDSGFYLCAWSWASYEQYFGPGTRLTVT.

This rearrangement joins TRBV9 to TRBJ2-2; D is unclear. CDR1 and CDR2 from the germline V gene are SGDLS and YYNGEE. The CDR3 extends over 17 amino acids. Trimming left V 3 bases short and J 3 bases short, with 18 bases between. CDR3 sequence reads: CASSDRRFSSDTGELFF. CDR3 bases: TGTGCCAGCAGCGACCGGCGTTTCTCTAGTGACACCGGGGAGCTGTTTTTT.

This clone has only one observation. V and J are TRBV19 and TRBJ2-1; D uncertain. This CDR3 contains 13 residues. Per the germline V gene, CDR1 is LNHDA and CDR2 is SQIVND (reference sequence). With 8 bases removed from V and 1 base from J, the gap between germline ends came to 9 bases. CDR3 DNA sequence: TGTGCCAGTCTTGGCCGTTCCTACAATGAGCAGTTCTTC. This translates into CASLGRSYNEQFF.

This chain connects TRBV5-4 to TRBJ1-1, with D unclear. The CDR3 extends over 13 amino acids. V was cut by 4 bases and J by 3 bases, with 10 bases left in between. The germline CDR1 and CDR2 sequences are SGHNT and YYREEE (reference sequence). CDR3 amino acids: CASSTRTYTEAFF. The CDR3 DNA follows: TGTGCCAGCAGCACCAGGACTTACACTGAAGCTTTCTTT.

The chain employs TRBV4-3 and TRBJ2-7; the match to TRBD2 covers 7 bases. This CDR3 spans 15 amino acids. Germline V lookup: CDR1 LGHNA, CDR2 YSLEER. Trimming took 5 bases from V and 2 from J; bases not matched to a gene: 9. The CDR3 spells CASSYGGGETYEQYF. CDR3 DNA: TGCGCCAGCAGCTACGGCGGGGGTGAGACCTACGAGCAGTACTTC.

This chain joins TRBV14 and TRBJ2-1, with 8 bases aligning to TRBD1. Unmatched junction bases numbered 16, after V lost 4 bases and J lost 8 bases. The CDR3 consists of 17 residues. CDR1 is SGHDN and CDR2 is FVKESK in the germline V gene. CDR3 in amino acids: CASSLTEQGDQVHEQFF. The CDR3 nucleotides are TGTGCCAGCAGCCTAACCGAACAGGGGGATCAAGTCCATGAGCAGTTCTTC.

This clone was seen a handful of times. The chain joins TRBV25-1 to TRBJ2-1, with D perhaps TRBD1 or TRBD2 (5 bases each). Looked up from germline, CDR1 is MGHDK and CDR2 is SYGVNS. V lost 3 bases to trimming and J lost 9 bases, with 9 bases between them. The length of the CDR3 is 12 residues. CDR3: CASSEGVFEQFF. The DNA for the CDR3 is TGTGCCAGCAGTGAGGGGGTTTTTGAGCAGTTCTTC.

The chain carries TRBV4-1 and TRBJ2-1, with a tentative D call TRBD1 (6 bases). Looked up from germline, CDR1 is MGHRA and CDR2 is YSYEKL. V dropped 4 bases and J dropped 6 bases, with 10 bases sitting between them. The CDR3 consists of 13 residues. The CDR3 loop reads CASSPRQVNEQFF. CDR3 DNA: TGCGCCAGCAGCCCTAGACAGGTCAATGAGCAGTTCTTC.

This clone was seen only once. The chain uses TRBV7-9 and TRBJ2-4; TRBD1 matches at 9 bases. Germline CDR1 is SEHNR and CDR2 is FQNEAQ (reference sequence). CDR3 size: 16 residues. Trimming at V came to 4 bases and at J to 3 bases, leaving 7 bases not matched to a gene. CDR3 coding DNA: TGTGCCAGCAGCTCCAGACAGGGGGAAGGCAAAAACATTCAGTACTTC. Translated, it gives CASSSRQGEGKNIQYF.

The chain is built from TRBV4-1 and TRBJ1-1; D perhaps matches TRBD1 (6 bases). The CDR3 covers 15 residues. V was clipped by 8 bases and J by 4 bases, with 20 bases between them. In germline, CDR1 is MGHRA, CDR2 YSYEKL. The CDR3 nucleotides are TGCGCCAGCTCCACTTCACAGGGTGGAGGCACTGAAGCTTTCTTT. This translates into CASSTSQGGGTEAFF.

J is TRBJ1-4 and V is TRBV11-1; 7 nucleotides agree with TRBD1. CDR1 and CDR2 (germline): SGHAT, FQDESV (reference sequence). The trim removed 3 bases at V and 7 bases at J, leaving 5 bases unmatched. CDR3 length: 14 amino acids. The CDR3 DNA follows: TGTGCCAGCAGCTTCACAGGGGAGAGTGAAAAACTGTTTTTT. As protein: CASSFTGESEKLFF.

This clone was counted a single time. The chain is built from TRBV7-2 and TRBJ2-7; 10 positions agree with TRBD2. The length of the CDR3 is 16 residues. Per the germline V gene, CDR1 is SGHTA and CDR2 is FQGNSA. Trimming at V came to 3 bases and at J to 3 bases, leaving 8 bases not matched to a gene. The DNA for the CDR3 is TGTGCCAGCAGCTTGGAAGCTAGCGGGGGTAACTACGAGCAGTACTTC. It translates to CASSLEASGGNYEQYF.

This clone was detected a few times. CDR3 protein: CASSPPGGGDVNTQYF. For the CDR3, the DNA is TGTGCCAGCAGCCCACCGGGGGGCGGGGACGTGAATACGCAGTATTTT. V and J are TRBV9 and TRBJ2-3; D possibly corresponds to TRBD2 (7 bases). Germline CDR1 reads SGDLS; CDR2 reads YYNGEE. The ends were cut back, 4 bases at V and 7 bases at J, with 22 bases in the middle. The CDR3 loop spans 16 amino acids.

This clone showed up just a few times. This chain uses TRBV4-3 with TRBJ1-2; 11 nucleotides match TRBD1. The germline gives CDR1 LGHNA, CDR2 YSLEER. V shed 2 bases and J 5 bases; nucleotides not matched to a gene: 7. CDR3 length: 16 amino acids. The CDR3 reads CASSQSRTGGAYGYTF. Written as DNA, the CDR3 is TGCGCCAGCAGCCAATCTCGGACAGGGGGCGCGTATGGCTACACCTTC.

The chain employs TRBV7-2 and TRBJ2-7; D remains ambiguous. V was cut by 2 bases and J by 6 bases, with 17 bases left in between. The CDR3 runs 15 residues. CDR1 and CDR2 (germline): SGHTA, FQGNSA. DNA of the CDR3: TGTGCCAGCAGCTTAACCAGTGAAGGTTCGGTCGAGCAGTACTTC. It is translated as CASSLTSEGSVEQYF. The full variable domain, in which reference TRBV7-2 and TRBJ2-7 provide the parts outside the CDR3, is GAGVSQSPSNKVTEKGKDVELRCDPISGHTALYWYRQSLGQGLEFLIYFQGNSAPDKSGLPSDRFSAERTGGSVSTLTIQRTQQEDSAVYLCASSLTSEGSVEQYFGPGTRLTVT.

This clone was found a few times. The rearrangement uses TRBV30 and TRBJ2-2, with D uncertain. The CDR3 length is 12 residues. CDR1 is GTSNPN, CDR2 SVGIG, per germline (reference sequence). V lost 0 bases and J 6 bases, leaving 5 bases between the germline ends. The CDR3 here is CAWSVISGELFF. CDR3 sequence (DNA): TGTGCCTGGAGTGTCATCTCCGGGGAGCTGTTTTTT.